This TCR beta chain was found in a study of T cells in Graves' hyperthyroidism and ophthalmopathy. Authors of the study amplified TCR beta CDR3 regions from RNA transcripts. In the first-round RT-PCR of the TCR CDR3, the HTBI primer set was used. TCRdb re-derived calls from the multiplex PCR reads in MiXCR, one entry per CDR3 protein. The sample shows under 250,000 distinct CDR3 sequences, roughly a sixth of them seen only once. This clonotype was recorded at least ten times. The antigen is not known. The length of the CDR3 is 14 residues. Between the trimmed V and J ends, which lost 0 bases and 0 bases, there was a span of 5 bases. The germline CDR1 and CDR2 sequences are GTSNPN and SVGIG (reference sequence). Points from the study as a whole: Among thyroid clonotypes expanded above 0.001, most also appeared in blood.

The source of this sequence is a woman in her 50s with Graves' hyperthyroidism. Input material: blood. This chain uses TRBV30 with TRBJ1-4; no clear D. CDR3 residues: CAWSVPATNEKLFF. CDR3 in DNA: TGTGCCTGGAGTGTCCCGGCAACTAATGAAAAACTGTTTTTT.